These 21 T cell receptor beta chains originate from one sample sequenced in a study of identical twins. Each CDR3 protein is one row after TCRdb ran MiXCR on the 5' RACE reads. The sample carries some 440,000 distinct CDR3 sequences, roughly 24% recorded once. This sample also belongs to another study, concerning T cells expressing NK-cell markers.

Source material: CD4+ T cells sorted from blood. The receptor source for this set is a woman aged 18-30 years in good health.

This sequence joins TRBV24-1 and TRBJ2-1, with 13 nucleotides matching TRBD2. This CDR3 has 17 amino acids. CDR1 and CDR2 from the germline V gene are KGHDR and SFDVKD. V shed 3 bases, J shed 10 bases, and the junction held 11 bases outside the gene matches. The CDR3 loop is CATSDVSGTSGAEEQFF. The DNA of the CDR3 is TGTGCCACCAGTGATGTCTCCGGGACTAGCGGGGCTGAAGAGCAGTTCTTC.

This clonotype was observed a handful of times. One end of the junction does not line up with germline, which may come from a read error. The rearrangement uses TRBV7-9 and TRBJ1-1; possible D gene TRBD1, 5 bases. Germline CDR1 reads SEHNR; CDR2 reads FQNEAQ (reference sequence). This CDR3 is 14 amino acids long. The CDR3 loop is CASSLDGTGFETFF. In DNA form, the CDR3 reads TGTGCCAGCAGCTTGGACGGGACCGGTTTTGAAACTTTCTTT. Variable domain in full (rest from reference TRBV7-9 and TRBJ1-1): DTGVSQNPRHKITKRGQNVTFRCDPISEHNRLYWYRQTLGQGPEFLTYFQNEAQLEKSRLLSDRFSAERPKGSFSTLEIQRTEQGDSAMYLCASSLDGTGFETFFGQGTRLTVV.

Here the CDR3 reads CSARLPRAGGRNEQFF. Written as DNA, the CDR3 is TGCAGTGCTAGGCTCCCTAGAGCGGGGGGGCGCAATGAGCAGTTCTTC. The rearrangement uses TRBV20-1 and TRBJ2-1, with 10 bases matching TRBD2. Trimming removed 3 bases from V and 6 bases from J; junction bases left unmatched: 11. Germline V gene lookup returns CDR1 DFQATT and CDR2 SNEGSKA (reference sequence). The CDR3 consists of 16 residues.

V and J are TRBV5-1 and TRBJ2-5, with TRBD1 identical over 10 bases. Germline V lookup: CDR1 SGHRS, CDR2 YFSETQ. This CDR3 has 16 residues. Losses at the gene ends were 3 bases for V and 4 bases for J; bases not matched to a gene: 9. The CDR3 loop is CASSSSGTGVVETQYF. The CDR3, as DNA: TGCGCCAGCAGCTCCTCCGGGACAGGGGTGGTAGAGACCCAGTACTTC.

V is TRBV20-1 and J is TRBJ2-3; no definite D call. V gave up 3 bases and J gave up 2 bases, with 9 bases separating them. Germline V lookup: CDR1 DFQATT, CDR2 SNEGSKA (reference sequence). The CDR3 length is 13 residues. The CDR3 nucleotides are TGCAGTGCTAGTAACTGGAACACAGATACGCAGTATTTT. Translating gives CSASNWNTDTQYF.

This clonotype was found a few times. CDR3 sequence: CASSYSGSSTGELFF. The CDR3 bases are TGTGCCAGCAGTTACTCCGGTAGTAGCACCGGGGAGCTGTTTTTT. This sequence joins TRBV6-5 and TRBJ2-2; D is unclear. This CDR3 is built from 15 residues. The V and J ends lost 0 bases and 4 bases respectively, with 9 bases between them. Germline CDR1 and CDR2: MNHEY and SVGAGI.

The sample holds a few counts of this clonotype. The chain is built from TRBV24-1 and TRBJ2-3, with 7 bases matching TRBD2. CDR3 length: 15 residues. V gave up 4 bases and J gave up 5 bases; unmatched junction bases: 8. Germline V lookup: CDR1 KGHDR, CDR2 SFDVKD. CDR3 region: CATSDPGGSGDTQYF. The CDR3, as DNA: TGTGCCACCAGTGACCCGGGAGGTTCAGGAGATACGCAGTATTTT.

This chain uses TRBV27 with TRBJ2-7, with 12 nucleotides matching TRBD2. The CDR3 has 15 amino acids. J lost 6 bases, V lost 8 bases, and 11 bases had no gene match. Germline loops: CDR1 MNHEY, CDR2 SMNVEV (reference sequence). The CDR3 loop reads CASGELAGGLSEQYF. In DNA, the CDR3 is TGTGCCAGCGGGGAACTAGCGGGAGGTCTCAGCGAGCAGTACTTC.

This chain uses TRBV27 with TRBJ2-3; D ambiguous. The germline V gene has CDR1 MNHEY and CDR2 SMNVEV (reference sequence). The CDR3 covers 15 residues. V shed 2 bases and J shed 2 bases, with 11 bases lying between them. CDR3 residues: CASSLQLRPTDTQYF. In DNA, the CDR3 is TGTGCCAGCAGTTTACAACTACGACCCACAGATACGCAGTATTTT.

In its sample, this clonotype was seen a few times. This rearrangement joins TRBV3-1 to TRBJ1-2; D unresolved. Trimming left V 1 base short and J 7 bases short, with 7 bases between. The CDR3 runs to 12 residues. CDR1 and CDR2 (germline): LGHDT, YNNKEL (reference sequence). CDR3 bases: TGTGCCAGCAGCCAAGTAACAAGTGGCTACACCTTC. Translation gives CASSQVTSGYTF.

V is TRBV5-1 and J is TRBJ1-1; perhaps TRBD1 as D (5 bases). In germline, CDR1 is SGHRS, CDR2 YFSETQ. CDR3 length equals 14 residues. With 1 base removed from V and 6 bases from J, the gap between germline ends came to 13 bases. CDR3 nucleotides: TGCGCCAGCAGCTTGCAGGGCGCGCGTCCTGAAGCTTTCTTT. Its translation is CASSLQGARPEAFF.

This clonotype was counted a few times. The chain joins TRBV6-5 to TRBJ2-1, with D tentatively TRBD2 (5 bases). The CDR3 is 15 amino acids. The germline CDR1 and CDR2 sequences are MNHEY and SVGAGI. The V end was cut by 3 bases, the J end by 3 bases, with 12 bases between. In DNA form, the CDR3 reads TGTGCCAGCAGTTATAAGCGGCAAGTCTACAATGAGCAGTTCTTC. Its translation: CASSYKRQVYNEQFF.

This clonotype turned up a few times. V gene TRBV20-1 combines with J gene TRBJ2-7; TRBD1 is a possible D gene (5 bases). This CDR3 is 14 amino acids long. The V gene's germline CDR1 is DFQATT and CDR2 SNEGSKA (reference sequence). Trimming shortened V by 3 bases and J by 4 bases, and 16 bases separated the two germline ends. The CDR3 region has the DNA TGCAGTGCTAGGGGGCAGCTGAACCCTTACGAGCAGTACTTC. Protein product: CSARGQLNPYEQYF.

This clonotype was counted only a few times. V is TRBV12-3 or TRBV12-4 and J is TRBJ1-6; D possibly corresponds to TRBD1 (5 bases). With 0 bases removed from V and 10 bases from J, the gap between germline ends came to 7 bases. This CDR3 has 13 residues. CDR3 coding DNA: TGTGCCAGCAGTTTAGCTCGGGGGTCACCCCTCCACTTT. Its translation: CASSLARGSPLHF.

The V gene is TRBV7-6, the J gene TRBJ2-3; possibly TRBD1 or TRBD2 for D (5 bases each). V lost 5 bases and J 4 bases, leaving 19 bases between the germline ends. The germline gives CDR1 SGHVS, CDR2 FNYEAQ. This CDR3 region has 16 residues. This CDR3 is CASSLGIQGAPDTQYF. The DNA for the CDR3 is TGTGCCAGCAGCCTAGGTATCCAGGGAGCCCCAGATACGCAGTATTTT.

The chain combines TRBV7-6 with TRBJ1-1; possible D gene TRBD1, 5 bases. Trimming left V 1 base short and J 10 bases short, with 10 bases between. From germline, CDR1 is SGHVS and CDR2 FNYEAQ. This CDR3 is 12 amino acids long. The CDR3 coding sequence is TGTGCCAGCAGCTTAGATGCGGGGGGAGCTTTCTTT. Residues: CASSLDAGGAFF.

This chain joins TRBV5-1 and TRBJ1-5; TRBD1 matches at 8 bases. V was pared by 1 base and J by 0 bases, with 9 bases of the junction left unmatched. The CDR3 length is 18 residues. Germline V gives CDR1 SGHRS, CDR2 YFSETQ. CDR3 residues: CASSLTGGAPYSNQPQHF. DNA for the CDR3: TGCGCCAGCAGCTTGACAGGGGGAGCTCCATATAGCAATCAGCCCCAGCATTTT.

This clonotype was seen a handful of times. The chain has TRBV9 and TRBJ2-7; 9 nucleotides agree with TRBD1. This CDR3 is built from 14 residues. V trimming: 4 bases; J trimming: 6 bases; junction bases outside the gene matches: 8. Germline CDR1 SGDLS, CDR2 YYNGEE. The CDR3 bases are TGTGCCAGCAGCTCCCCGGGACAGGGTGGCGAGCAGTACTTC. This translates into CASSSPGQGGEQYF.

In this sample, this clonotype turned up a few times. V gene TRBV7-2 combines with J gene TRBJ1-3; the match to TRBD1 covers 9 bases. CDR3 length equals 14 residues. The germline V gene has CDR1 SGHTA and CDR2 FQGNSA. The J segment lost 7 bases and the V segment lost 5 bases, leaving 6 bases of the junction unmatched. The CDR3 DNA reads as TGTGCCAGCAGCCCCGGGGACAGGGTGAACACCATATATTTT. Protein product: CASSPGDRVNTIYF.

The chain is built from TRBV20-1 and TRBJ1-3, with D uncertain. The germline V gene encodes CDR1 DFQATT and CDR2 SNEGSKA (reference sequence). The CDR3 extends over 11 amino acids. V was clipped by 6 bases and J by 8 bases, with 11 bases between them. The chain's CDR3 is CSATTEYTIYF. The CDR3 bases are TGCAGTGCCACTACCGAATACACCATATATTTT.

This clonotype was counted a few times. The chain recombines TRBV18 with TRBJ2-3; D unresolved. The V gene lost 1 base and the J gene lost 1 base, with 9 bases spanning the gap. The CDR3 sequence is 15 residues long. The germline V gene has CDR1 KGHSH and CDR2 LQKENI. The CDR3 loop is CASSPQGFGTDTQYF. CDR3 DNA: TGTGCCAGCTCACCACAGGGCTTCGGCACAGATACGCAGTATTTT.